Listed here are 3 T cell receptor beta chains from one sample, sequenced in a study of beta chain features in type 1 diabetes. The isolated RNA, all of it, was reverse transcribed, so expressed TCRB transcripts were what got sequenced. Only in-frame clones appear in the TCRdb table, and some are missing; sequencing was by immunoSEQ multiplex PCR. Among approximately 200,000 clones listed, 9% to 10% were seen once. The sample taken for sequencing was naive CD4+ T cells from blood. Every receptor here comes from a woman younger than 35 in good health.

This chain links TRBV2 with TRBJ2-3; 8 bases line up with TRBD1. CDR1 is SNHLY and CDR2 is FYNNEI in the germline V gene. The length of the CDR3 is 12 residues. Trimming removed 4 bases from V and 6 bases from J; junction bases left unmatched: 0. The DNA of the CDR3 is TGTGCCAGCAGTGGACAGGGGGATACGCAGTATTTT. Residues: CASSGQGDTQYF.

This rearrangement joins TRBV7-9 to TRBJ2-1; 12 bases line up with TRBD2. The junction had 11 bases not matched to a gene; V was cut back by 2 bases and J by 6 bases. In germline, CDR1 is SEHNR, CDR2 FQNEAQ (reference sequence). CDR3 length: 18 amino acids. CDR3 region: CASSLSLAGGLHGNEQFF. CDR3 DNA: TGTGCCAGCAGCTTAAGCCTAGCGGGAGGGCTTCACGGCAATGAGCAGTTCTTC.

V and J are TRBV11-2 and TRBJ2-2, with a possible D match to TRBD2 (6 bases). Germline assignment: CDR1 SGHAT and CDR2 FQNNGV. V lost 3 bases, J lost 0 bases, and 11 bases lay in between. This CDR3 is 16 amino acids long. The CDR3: CASSFLAVTNTGELFF. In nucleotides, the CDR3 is TGTGCCAGCAGCTTCTTAGCGGTCACGAACACCGGGGAGCTGTTTTTT.